This TCR beta chain derives from a study of graft-versus-host responses after intestinal transplantation. Study-wide background: After anti-thymocyte globulin induction, recipients took tacrolimus and steroids for approximately three years.

Remarks on this clone: Antigen: not known.

The protocol was immunoSEQ multiplex PCR, while the TCRdb copy is restricted to in-frame clones and leaves out a portion. There are around 69,000 clones in the sample; roughly 90% occur only once, and about 4% lies in the top ten. Per the germline V gene, CDR1 is GTSNPN and CDR2 is SVGIG (reference sequence). The ends lost 5 bases at V and 4 bases at J; junction bases unmatched: 5. The CDR3 extends over 13 amino acids. This chain links TRBV30 with TRBJ1-1; 9 bases match TRBD1. The receptor was derived from a human donor who was the organ donor for an intestinal transplant. The sequences come from unstimulated CD8+ T cells sorted from spleen or lymph node cells, collected before transplant. CDR3 residues: CAWGTGLFTEAFF. The DNA of the CDR3 is TGTGCCTGGGGGACAGGGTTGTTCACTGAAGCTTTCTTT.